The clone carrying this T cell receptor beta chain occurred a few times. The antigen is unknown. Each CDR3 protein gets one entry after TCRdb re-called the PCR reads with MiXCR. The sample shows about half a million distinct CDR3 sequences, 20% to 25% of them seen only once. The sorting of naive CD8 T cells used the CD8+CD4-CCR7+CD45RA+ phenotype. This record belongs to a study of molecular identifiers for immune sequencing clone quantification. Study-level information: In replicates, RNA taken from around 18,000 or 91,000 naive CD8 cells was divided five ways, and four portions underwent sequencing. General study results and limits: Highly expanded clone sizes could be underestimated through barcode sharing by identical TCR molecules.

This TCR derives from a human donor in good health. Some libraries in this study had Jurkat cell RNA spiked in. The sequencing input was naive CD8+ T cells from blood, with Jurkat cell RNA spiked in. Stated subset: FACS-sorted CD8+CD4-CCR7+CD45RA+ naive T cells.

The CDR3 protein is CSAGKQGLNTEAFF. The CDR3 nucleotides read TGCAGTGCGGGAAAACAGGGGCTGAACACTGAAGCTTTCTTT. The chain links TRBV20-1 to TRBJ1-1; TRBD1 matches at 7 bases. The ends lost 6 bases at V and 0 bases at J; junction bases unmatched: 7. Germline V gene sequence: CDR1 DFQATT, CDR2 SNEGSKA (reference sequence). This CDR3 comprises 14 residues.